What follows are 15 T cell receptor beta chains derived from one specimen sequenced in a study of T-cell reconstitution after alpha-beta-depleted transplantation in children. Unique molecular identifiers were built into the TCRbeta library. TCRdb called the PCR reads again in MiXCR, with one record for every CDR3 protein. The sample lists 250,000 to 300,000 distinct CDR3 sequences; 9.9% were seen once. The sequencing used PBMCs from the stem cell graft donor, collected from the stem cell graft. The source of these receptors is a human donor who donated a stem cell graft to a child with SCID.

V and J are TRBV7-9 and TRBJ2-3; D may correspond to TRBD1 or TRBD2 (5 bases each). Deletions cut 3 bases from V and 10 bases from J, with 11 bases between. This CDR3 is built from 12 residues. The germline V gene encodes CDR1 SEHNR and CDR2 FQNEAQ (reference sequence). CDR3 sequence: CASSFGGDPQYF. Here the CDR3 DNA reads TGTGCCAGCAGCTTTGGGGGAGACCCGCAGTATTTT.

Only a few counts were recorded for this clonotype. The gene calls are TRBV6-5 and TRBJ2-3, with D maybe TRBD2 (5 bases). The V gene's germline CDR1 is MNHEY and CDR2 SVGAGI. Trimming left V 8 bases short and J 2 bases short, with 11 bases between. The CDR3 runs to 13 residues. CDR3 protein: CASLRGFTDTQYF. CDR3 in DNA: TGTGCCAGCTTACGGGGTTTCACAGATACGCAGTATTTT.

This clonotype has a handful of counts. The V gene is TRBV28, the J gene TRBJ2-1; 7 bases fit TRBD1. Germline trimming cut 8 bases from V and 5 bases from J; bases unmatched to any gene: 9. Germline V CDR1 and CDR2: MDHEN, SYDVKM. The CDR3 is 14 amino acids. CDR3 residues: CASHGPTGNNEQFF. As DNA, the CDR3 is TGTGCCAGCCACGGGCCGACAGGGAACAATGAGCAGTTCTTC. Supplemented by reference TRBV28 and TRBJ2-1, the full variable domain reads DVKVTQSSRYLVKRTGEKVFLECVQDMDHENMFWYRQDPGLGLRLIYFSYDVKMKEKGDIPEGYSVSREKKERFSLILESASTNQTSMYLCASHGPTGNNEQFFGPGTRLTVL.

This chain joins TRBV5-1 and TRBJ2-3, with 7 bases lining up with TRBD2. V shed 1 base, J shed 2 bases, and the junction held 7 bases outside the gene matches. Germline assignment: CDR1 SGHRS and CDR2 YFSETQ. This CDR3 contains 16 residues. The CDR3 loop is CASSLRPSGLTDTQYF. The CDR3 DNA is TGCGCCAGCAGCTTGAGGCCTAGCGGACTCACAGATACGCAGTATTTT. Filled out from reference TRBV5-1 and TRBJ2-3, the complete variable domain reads KAGVTQTPRYLIKTRGQQVTLSCSPISGHRSVSWYQQTPGQGLQFLFEYFSETQRNKGNFPGRFSGRQFSNSRSEMNVSTLELGDSALYLCASSLRPSGLTDTQYFGPGTRLTVL.

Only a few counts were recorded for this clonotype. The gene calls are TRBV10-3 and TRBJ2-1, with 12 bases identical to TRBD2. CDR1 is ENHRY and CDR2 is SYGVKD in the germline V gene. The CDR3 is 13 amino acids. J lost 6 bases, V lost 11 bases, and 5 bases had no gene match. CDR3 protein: CAVSSGGANEQFF. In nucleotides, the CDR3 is TGTGCCGTATCTAGCGGGGGGGCCAATGAGCAGTTCTTC.

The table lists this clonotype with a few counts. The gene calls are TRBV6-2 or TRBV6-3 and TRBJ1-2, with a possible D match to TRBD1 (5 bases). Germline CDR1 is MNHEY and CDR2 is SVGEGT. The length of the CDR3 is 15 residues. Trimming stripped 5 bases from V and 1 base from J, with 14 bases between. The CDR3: CASSHRGGNNYGYTF. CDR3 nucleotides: TGTGCCAGCAGTCACCGGGGGGGGAATAACTATGGCTACACCTTC.

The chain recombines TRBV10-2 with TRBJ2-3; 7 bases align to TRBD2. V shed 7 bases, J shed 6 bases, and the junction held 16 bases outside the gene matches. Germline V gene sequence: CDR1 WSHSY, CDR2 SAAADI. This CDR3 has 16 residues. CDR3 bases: TGCGCCAGCACAGATTTCGGAACCAGCGGGGTCGATACGCAGTATTTT. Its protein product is CASTDFGTSGVDTQYF.

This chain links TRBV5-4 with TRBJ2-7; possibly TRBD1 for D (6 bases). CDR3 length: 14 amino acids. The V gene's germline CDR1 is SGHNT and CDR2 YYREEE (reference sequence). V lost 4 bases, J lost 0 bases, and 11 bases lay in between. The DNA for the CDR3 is TGTGCCAGCAGCGTAACCAGGGGCTCCTACGAGCAGTACTTC. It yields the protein CASSVTRGSYEQYF.

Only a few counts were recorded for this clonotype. As DNA, the CDR3 is TGTGCCAGCTCACCACAACAGGGGAACACTGAAGCTTTCTTT. It encodes CASSPQQGNTEAFF. The V and J genes are TRBV18 and TRBJ1-1; a possible D gene is TRBD1 (6 bases). V was cut by 1 base and J by 1 base, with 7 bases left in between. Germline assignment: CDR1 KGHSH and CDR2 LQKENI. This CDR3 has 14 residues. Looking up the rest from reference TRBV18 and TRBJ1-1 gives the full variable domain: NAGVMQNPRHLVRRRGQEARLRCSPMKGHSHVYWYRQLPEEGLKFMVYLQKENIIDESGMPKERFSAEFPKEGPSILRIQQVVRGDSAAYFCASSPQQGNTEAFFGQGTRLTVV.

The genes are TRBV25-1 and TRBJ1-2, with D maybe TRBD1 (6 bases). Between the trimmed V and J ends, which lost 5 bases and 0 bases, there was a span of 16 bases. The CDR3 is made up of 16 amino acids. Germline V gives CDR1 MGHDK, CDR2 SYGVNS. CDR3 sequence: CASSQTGTRANYGYTF. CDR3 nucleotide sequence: TGTGCCAGCAGTCAAACCGGGACACGAGCTAACTATGGCTACACCTTC.

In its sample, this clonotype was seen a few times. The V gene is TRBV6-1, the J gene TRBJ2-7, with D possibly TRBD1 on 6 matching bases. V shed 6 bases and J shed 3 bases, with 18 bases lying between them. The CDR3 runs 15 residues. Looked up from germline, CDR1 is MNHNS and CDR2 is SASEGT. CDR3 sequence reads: CASRIGQTDIYEQYF. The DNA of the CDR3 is TGTGCCAGCAGGATAGGACAGACCGATATCTACGAGCAGTACTTC.

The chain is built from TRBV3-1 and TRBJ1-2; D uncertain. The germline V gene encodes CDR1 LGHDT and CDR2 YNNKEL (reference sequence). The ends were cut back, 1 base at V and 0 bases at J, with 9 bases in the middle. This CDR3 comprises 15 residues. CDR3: CASSQGSATNYGYTF. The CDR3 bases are TGTGCCAGCAGCCAAGGTTCTGCGACTAACTATGGCTACACCTTC.

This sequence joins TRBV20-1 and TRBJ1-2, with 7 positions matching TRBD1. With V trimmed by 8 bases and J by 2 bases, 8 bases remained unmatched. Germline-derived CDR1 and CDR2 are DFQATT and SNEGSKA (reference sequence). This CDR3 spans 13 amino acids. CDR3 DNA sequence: TGCAGTTCTTGGGACAGCGGAAACTATGGCTACACCTTC. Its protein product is CSSWDSGNYGYTF.

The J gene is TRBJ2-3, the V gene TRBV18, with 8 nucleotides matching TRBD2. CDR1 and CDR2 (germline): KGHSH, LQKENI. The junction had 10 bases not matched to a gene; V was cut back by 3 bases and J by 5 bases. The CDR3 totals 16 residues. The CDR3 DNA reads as TGTGCCAGCTCACCCCAACTAGCGGTTGAAGGAGATACGCAGTATTTT. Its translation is CASSPQLAVEGDTQYF.

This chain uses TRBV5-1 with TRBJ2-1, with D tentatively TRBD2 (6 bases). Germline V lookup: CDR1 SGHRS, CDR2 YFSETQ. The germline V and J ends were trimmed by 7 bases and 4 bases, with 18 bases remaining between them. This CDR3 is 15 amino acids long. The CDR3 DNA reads TGCGCCAGCTCAAGGATGGGGGGTTTTTACAATGAGCAGTTCTTC. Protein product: CASSRMGGFYNEQFF.